The present TCR beta chain was sequenced within a study of blood T cells in healthy people across ages. Broader study findings: Since the PBMCs were unsorted, naive and antigen-experienced cells could not be conclusively compared. Observed TCR beta diversity per million T cells went down as age went up. This fall followed a roughly linear course with age.

A sample-barcoded 5' primer and a J-beta primer mix were used in a second PCR of roughly 7 to 11 cycles. Every cDNA molecule bore a tag from a template-switch adaptor containing 12 random nucleotides. TCRdb analysed the 5' RACE reads with MiXCR anew, one entry per CDR3 protein. Here the sample spans more than 800,000 distinct CDR3 sequences, more than 40% being singletons. For this clonotype: Its matching antigen is unknown.

Material for sequencing was blood. The sequence derives from a woman aged 60-75 years in good health.

This chain's CDR3 is CSARVLGQSPGANVLTF. The CDR3 nucleotides are TGCAGTGCTAGAGTTCTGGGACAGTCTCCGGGGGCCAACGTCCTGACTTTC. This rearrangement joins TRBV20-1 to TRBJ2-6, with 7 positions matching TRBD1. CDR1 is DFQATT, CDR2 SNEGSKA, per germline (reference sequence). The CDR3 runs 17 residues. After removal of 1 base from V and 4 bases from J, the junction contained 10 bases not matched to a gene.